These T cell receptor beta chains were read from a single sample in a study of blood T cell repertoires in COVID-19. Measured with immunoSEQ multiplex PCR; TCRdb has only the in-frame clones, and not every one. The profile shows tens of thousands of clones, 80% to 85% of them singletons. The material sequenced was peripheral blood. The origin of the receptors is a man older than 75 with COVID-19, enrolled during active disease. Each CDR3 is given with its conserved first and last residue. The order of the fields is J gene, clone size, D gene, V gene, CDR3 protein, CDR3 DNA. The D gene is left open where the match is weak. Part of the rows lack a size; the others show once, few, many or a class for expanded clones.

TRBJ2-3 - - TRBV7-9 CASSLLWRGGADTQYF TGTGCCAGCAGCTTACTTTGGAGGGGGGGCGCAGATACGCAGTATTTT
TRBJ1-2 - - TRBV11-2 CASSPQTTTNYGYTF TGTGCCAGCAGCCCACAAACAACAACTAACTATGGCTACACCTTC
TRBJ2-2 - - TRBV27 CASSLGLATGELFF TGTGCCAGCAGTTTGGGCCTGGCCACCGGGGAGCTGTTTTTT
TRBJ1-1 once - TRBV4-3 CASSRQGNTEAFF TGCGCCAGCAGCCGGCAGGGGAACACTGAAGCTTTCTTT
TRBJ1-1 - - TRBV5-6 CASSLDPREGTEAFF TGTGCCAGCAGCTTGGACCCCCGGGAGGGCACTGAAGCTTTCTTT
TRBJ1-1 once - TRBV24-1 CATRPGGATEAFF TGTGCCACCCGCCCGGGGGGCGCAACTGAAGCTTTCTTT
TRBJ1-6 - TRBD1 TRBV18 CASSPQGALNSPLHF TGTGCCAGCTCACCACAGGGGGCGCTGAATTCACCCCTCCACTTT
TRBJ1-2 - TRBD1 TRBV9 CASSVGQGAYGYTF TGTGCCAGCAGCGTCGGGCAGGGGGCTTATGGCTACACCTTC
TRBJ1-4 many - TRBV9 CASSLTGKVLFF TGTGCCAGCAGCCTAACAGGGAAGGTACTGTTTTTT
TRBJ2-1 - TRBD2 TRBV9 CATGGGAYNEQFF TGTGCGACCGGTGGGGGGGCCTACAATGAGCAGTTCTTC
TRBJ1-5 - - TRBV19 CASTPGAGYSNQPQHF TGTGCCAGTACCCCCGGAGCGGGTTATAGCAATCAGCCCCAGCATTTT
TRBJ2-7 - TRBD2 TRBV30 CAWSVSGGIYEQYF TGTGCCTGGAGTGTAAGCGGGGGGATCTACGAGCAGTACTTC
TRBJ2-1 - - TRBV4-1 CASSQEEGSYNEQFF TGCGCCAGCAGCCAAGAAGAGGGCAGCTACAATGAGCAGTTCTTC
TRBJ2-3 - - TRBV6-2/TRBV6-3 CASSKGLGGNTDTQYF TGTGCCAGCAGCAAGGGCCTGGGAGGAAACACAGATACGCAGTATTTT
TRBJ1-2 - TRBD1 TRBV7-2 CASSSLSTGGLGYTF TGTGCCAGCAGCAGCCTTTCTACAGGGGGATTGGGCTACACCTTC
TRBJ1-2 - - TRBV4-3 CASSQVHGYGYTF TGCGCCAGCAGCCAAGTCCACGGCTATGGCTACACCTTC
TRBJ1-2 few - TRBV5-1 CASSLDSYGYTF TGCGCCAGCAGCTTGGACAGTTATGGCTACACCTTC
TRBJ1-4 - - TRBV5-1 CASMRSTNEKLFF TGCGCCAGCATGAGGTCAACTAATGAAAAACTGTTTTTT
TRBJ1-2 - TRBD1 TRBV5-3 CARSEGTGGTNYGYTF TGTGCCAGAAGCGAGGGGACAGGGGGAACTAACTATGGCTACACCTTC
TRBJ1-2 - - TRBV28 CASSPIFATRDGYTF TGTGCCAGCAGCCCCATATTCGCGACGCGGGATGGCTACACCTTC
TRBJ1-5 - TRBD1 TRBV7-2 CASSLGQGVPNQPQHF TGTGCCAGCAGCTTAGGACAGGGAGTACCCAATCAGCCCCAGCATTTT
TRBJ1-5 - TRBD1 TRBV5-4 CASSWGGGQGGNQPQHF TGTGCCAGCAGCTGGGGCGGTGGACAGGGCGGCAATCAGCCCCAGCATTTT
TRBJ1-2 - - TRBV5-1 CASSLDVRGYTF TGCGCCAGCAGCTTGGATGTTCGTGGCTACACCTTC
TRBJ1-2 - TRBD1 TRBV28 CASSPQAGQGANYGYTF TGTGCCAGCAGTCCCCAGGCAGGACAGGGGGCTAACTATGGCTACACCTTC
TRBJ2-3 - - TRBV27 CASSPTGFLDTQYF TGTGCCAGCAGTCCCACAGGGTTCCTAGATACGCAGTATTTT
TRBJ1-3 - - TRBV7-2 CASSLGTAGNTIYF TGTGCCAGCAGCTTAGGGACAGCGGGAAACACCATATATTTT
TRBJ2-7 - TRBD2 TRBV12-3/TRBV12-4 CASTMAGDEQYF TGTGCCAGCACCATGGCGGGGGACGAGCAGTACTTC
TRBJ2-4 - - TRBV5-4 CASSLIQALLAKNIQYF TGTGCCAGCAGCTTAATACAGGCGCTACTAGCCAAAAACATTCAGTACTTC
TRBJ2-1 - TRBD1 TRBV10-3 CAISLKTGGGVGNEQFF TGTGCCATCAGCCTAAAAACAGGGGGCGGAGTAGGAAATGAGCAGTTCTTC
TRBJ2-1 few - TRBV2 CASSEGENEQFF TGTGCCAGCAGTGAAGGAGAGAATGAGCAGTTCTTC
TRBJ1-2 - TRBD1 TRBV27 CASSSSYDRVIYGYTF TGTGCCAGCAGTTCCTCCTACGACAGGGTGATCTATGGCTACACCTTC
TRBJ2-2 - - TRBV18 CASSPYQWGERNTGELFF TGTGCCAGCTCACCGTACCAGTGGGGGGAGCGCAACACCGGGGAGCTGTTTTTT
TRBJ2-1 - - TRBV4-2 CASSRGGSSYNEQFF TGTGCCAGCAGCCGTGGGGGGAGCTCCTACAATGAGCAGTTCTTC
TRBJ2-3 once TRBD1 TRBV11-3 CASSLGDSSKTDTQYF TGTGCCAGCAGCTTAGGGGACAGCAGCAAGACAGATACGCAGTATTTT
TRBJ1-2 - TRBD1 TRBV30 CAWSVLRTGGGYTF TGTGCCTGGAGTGTCCTCCGAACAGGGGGTGGCTACACCTTC
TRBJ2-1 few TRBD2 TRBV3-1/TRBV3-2 CASSQTAGLGLSEQFF TGTGCCAGCAGCCAGACAGCGGGATTGGGACTAAGTGAGCAGTTCTTC
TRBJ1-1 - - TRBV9 CASSADRSNTEAFF TGTGCCAGCAGCGCGGACAGATCGAACACTGAAGCTTTCTTT
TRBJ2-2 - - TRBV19 CASSILGAANTGELFF TGTGCCAGTAGTATCCTAGGGGCAGCCAACACCGGGGAGCTGTTTTTT
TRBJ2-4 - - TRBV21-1 CASSKACGDLAKNIQYF TGTGCCAGCAGCAAAGCCTGCGGGGATCTAGCCAAAAACATTCAGTACTTC
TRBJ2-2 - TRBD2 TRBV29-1 CSVEDPSGGATGELFF TGCAGCGTTGAAGATCCGAGCGGGGGTGCGACCGGGGAGCTGTTTTTT
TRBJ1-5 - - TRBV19 CASSHLVDTPNQHF TGTGCCAGTAGTCACCTGGTGGACACCCCGAACCAGCATTTT
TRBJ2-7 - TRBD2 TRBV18 CASSPPAGGSMDEQYF TGTGCCAGCTCACCACCAGCGGGGGGTTCGATGGACGAGCAGTACTTC
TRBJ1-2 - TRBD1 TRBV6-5 CASSYSQGAANYGYTF TGTGCCAGCAGTTACTCACAGGGGGCGGCTAACTATGGCTACACCTTC
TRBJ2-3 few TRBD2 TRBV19 CASSFLLAGGLDTQYF TGTGCCAGTAGTTTCCTACTAGCGGGTGGGCTAGATACGCAGTATTTT
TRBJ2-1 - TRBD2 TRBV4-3 CASSQRTSGGLSYNEQFF TGCGCCAGCAGCCAACGGACTAGCGGGGGCCTCTCCTACAATGAGCAGTTCTTC
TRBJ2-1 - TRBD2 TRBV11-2 CASTRLAGGPNEQFF TGTGCCAGCACCAGACTAGCGGGAGGGCCAAATGAGCAGTTCTTC
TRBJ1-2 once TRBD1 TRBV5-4 CASSTETGLGYTF TGTGCCAGCAGCACCGAGACAGGGCTGGGCTACACCTTC
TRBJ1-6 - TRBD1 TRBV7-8 CASSLSGQGSAPLHF TGTGCCAGCAGCTTATCGGGACAGGGGTCGGCACCCCTCCACTTT
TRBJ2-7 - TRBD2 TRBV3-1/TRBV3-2 CASSQRGATYEQYF TGTGCCAGCAGCCAGCGGGGGGCCACCTACGAGCAGTACTTC
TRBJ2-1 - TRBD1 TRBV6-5 CAARDRDRDEQFF TGTGCCGCCCGGGACAGGGATCGCGATGAGCAGTTCTTC